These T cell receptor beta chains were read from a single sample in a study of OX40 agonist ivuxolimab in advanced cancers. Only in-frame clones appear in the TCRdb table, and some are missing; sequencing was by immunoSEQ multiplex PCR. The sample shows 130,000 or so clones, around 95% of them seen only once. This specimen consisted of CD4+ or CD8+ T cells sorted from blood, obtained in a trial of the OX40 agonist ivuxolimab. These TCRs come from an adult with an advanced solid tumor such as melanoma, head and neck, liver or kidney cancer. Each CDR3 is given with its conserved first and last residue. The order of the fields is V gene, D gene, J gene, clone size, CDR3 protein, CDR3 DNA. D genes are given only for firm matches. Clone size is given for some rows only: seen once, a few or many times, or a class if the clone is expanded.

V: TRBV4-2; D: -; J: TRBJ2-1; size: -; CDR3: CASSQAGPSIQFF; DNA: TGTGCCAGCAGCCAAGCGGGTCCCTCAATCCAGTTCTTC
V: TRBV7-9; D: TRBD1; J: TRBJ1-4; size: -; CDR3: CASSGGDGTGNEKLFF; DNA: TGTGCCAGCAGTGGGGGTGACGGGACAGGGAATGAAAAACTGTTTTTT
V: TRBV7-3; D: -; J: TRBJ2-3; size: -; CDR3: CASSSRTGQDTQYF; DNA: TGTGCCAGCAGCTCCCGGACGGGGCAAGATACGCAGTATTTT
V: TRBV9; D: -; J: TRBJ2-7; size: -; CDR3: CASSVGPGEEQYF; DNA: TGTGCCAGCAGCGTAGGTCCGGGGGAGGAGCAGTACTTC
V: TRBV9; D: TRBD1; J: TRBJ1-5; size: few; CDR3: CASSPGTGLDQPQHF; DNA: TGTGCCAGCAGCCCGGGGACAGGTCTAGACCAGCCCCAGCATTTT
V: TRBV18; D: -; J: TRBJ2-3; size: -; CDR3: CASSPGRGGLTDTQYF; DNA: TGTGCCAGCTCACCTGGCAGGGGAGGCCTAACAGATACGCAGTATTTT
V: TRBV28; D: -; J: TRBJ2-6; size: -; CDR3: CASSLGSLGANVLTF; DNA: TGTGCCAGCAGTTTAGGCAGCCTTGGGGCCAACGTCCTGACTTTC
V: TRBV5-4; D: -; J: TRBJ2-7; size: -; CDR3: CASSYADLSYEQYF; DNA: TGTGCCAGCAGTTACGCGGACCTCTCCTACGAGCAGTACTTC
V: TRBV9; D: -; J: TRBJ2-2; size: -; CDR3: CASSGDSYTGELFF; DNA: TGTGCCAGCAGCGGGGACTCCTACACCGGGGAGCTGTTTTTT
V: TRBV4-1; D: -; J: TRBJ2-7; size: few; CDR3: CASSQDTGTASYEQYF; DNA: TGCGCCAGCAGCCAAGACACAGGGACGGCATCCTACGAGCAGTACTTC
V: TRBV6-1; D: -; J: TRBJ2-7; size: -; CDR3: CASSSGHYEQYF; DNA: TGTGCCAGCAGCTCCGGACACTACGAGCAGTACTTC
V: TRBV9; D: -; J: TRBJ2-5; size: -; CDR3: CASSVASQETQYF; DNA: TGTGCCAGCAGCGTAGCCAGCCAAGAGACCCAGTACTTC
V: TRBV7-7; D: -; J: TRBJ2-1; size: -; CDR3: CASSLSGSSYNEQFF; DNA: TGTGCCAGCAGCCTAAGCGGGTCCTCCTACAATGAGCAGTTCTTC
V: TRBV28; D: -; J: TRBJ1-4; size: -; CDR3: CASSSPRVGEKLFF; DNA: TGTGCCAGCAGTTCGCCCAGGGTGGGAGAAAAACTGTTTTTT
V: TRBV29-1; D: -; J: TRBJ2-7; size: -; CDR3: CSVEGGAPHEQYF; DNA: TGCAGCGTTGAAGGGGGGGCGCCTCACGAGCAGTACTTC